This TCR beta chain was recorded in a study of blood T cell repertoires in COVID-19. On the study more broadly: Sites across the United States, Italy and Spain contributed samples from acute and convalescent COVID-19.

The assay was immunoSEQ multiplex PCR, and TCRdb's table has in-frame clones only and misses some. Of 100,000 to 150,000 clones in the sample, about 83% were seen once. Trimming took 0 bases from V and 5 from J, leaving 9 bases between them. CDR3 length: 14 amino acids. Germline CDR1 reads SGHKS; CDR2 reads YYEKEE (reference sequence). The chain combines TRBV5-5 with TRBJ1-5; D is unresolved. The origin of this receptor is a man aged 65 to 79 with acute or convalescent COVID-19. Sequencing used peripheral blood. The CDR3 DNA sequence: TGTGCCAGCAGCTTGGCCGGCGGTTATCAGCCCCAGCATTTT. This translates into CASSLAGGYQPQHF. Filled out from reference TRBV5-5 and TRBJ1-5, the complete variable domain reads DAGVTQSPTHLIKTRGQQVTLRCSPISGHKSVSWYQQVLGQGPQFIFQYYEKEERGRGNFPDRFSARQFPNYSSELNVNALLLGDSALYLCASSLAGGYQPQHFGDGTRLSIL.